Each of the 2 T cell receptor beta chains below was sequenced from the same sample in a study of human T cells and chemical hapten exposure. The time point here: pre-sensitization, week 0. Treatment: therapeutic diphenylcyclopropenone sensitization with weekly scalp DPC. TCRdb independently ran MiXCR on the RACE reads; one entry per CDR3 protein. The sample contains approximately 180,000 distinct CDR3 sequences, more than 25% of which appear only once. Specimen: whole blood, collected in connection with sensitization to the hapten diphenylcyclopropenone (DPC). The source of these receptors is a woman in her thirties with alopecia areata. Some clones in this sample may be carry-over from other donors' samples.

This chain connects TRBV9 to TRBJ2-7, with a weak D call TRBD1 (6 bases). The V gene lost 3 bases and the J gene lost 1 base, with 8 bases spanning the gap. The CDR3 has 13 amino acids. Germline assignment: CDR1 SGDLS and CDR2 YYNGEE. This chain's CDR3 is CASSARGSYEQYF. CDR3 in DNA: TGTGCCAGCAGCGCCAGGGGATCCTACGAGCAGTACTTC. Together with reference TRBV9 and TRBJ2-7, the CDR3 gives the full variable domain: DSGVTQTPKHLITATGQRVTLRCSPRSGDLSVYWYQQSLDQGLQFLIQYYNGEERAKGNILERFSAQQFPDLHSELNLSSLELGDSALYFCASSARGSYEQYFGPGTRLTVT.

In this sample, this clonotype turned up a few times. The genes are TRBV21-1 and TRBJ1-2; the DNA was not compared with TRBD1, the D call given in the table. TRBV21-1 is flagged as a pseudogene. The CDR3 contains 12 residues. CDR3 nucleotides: TGTGCCTGCAACAGGGATAACTATGGCTACACCTTC. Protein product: CACNRDNYGYTF.